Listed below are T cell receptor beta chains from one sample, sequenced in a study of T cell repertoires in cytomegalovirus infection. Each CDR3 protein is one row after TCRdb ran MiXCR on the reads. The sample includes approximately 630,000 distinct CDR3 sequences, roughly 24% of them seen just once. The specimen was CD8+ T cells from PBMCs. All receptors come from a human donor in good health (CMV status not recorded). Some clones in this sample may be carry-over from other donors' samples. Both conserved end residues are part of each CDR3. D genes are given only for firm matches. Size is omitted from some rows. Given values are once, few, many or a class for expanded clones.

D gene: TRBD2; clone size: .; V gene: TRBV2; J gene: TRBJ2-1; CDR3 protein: CASRKTSGDYNEQFF; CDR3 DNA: TGTGCCAGCAGGAAGACTAGCGGGGATTACAATGAGCAGTTCTTC
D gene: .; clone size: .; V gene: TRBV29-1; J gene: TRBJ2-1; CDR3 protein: CSVAGSPYNEQFF; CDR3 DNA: TGCAGCGTTGCGGGATCCCCCTACAATGAGCAGTTCTTC
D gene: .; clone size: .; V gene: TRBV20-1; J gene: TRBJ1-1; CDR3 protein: CSTGRDTEAFF; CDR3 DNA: TGCAGCACGGGCCGGGACACTGAAGCTTTCTTT
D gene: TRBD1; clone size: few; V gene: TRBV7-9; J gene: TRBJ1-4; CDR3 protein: CASSPWDSQNEKLFF; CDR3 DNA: TGTGCCAGCAGCCCATGGGACAGCCAGAATGAAAAACTGTTTTTT
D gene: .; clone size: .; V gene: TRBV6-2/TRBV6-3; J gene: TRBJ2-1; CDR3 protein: CASSYASPPVEQFF; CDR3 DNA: TGTGCCAGCAGTTACGCCTCCCCCCCGGTTGAGCAGTTCTTC
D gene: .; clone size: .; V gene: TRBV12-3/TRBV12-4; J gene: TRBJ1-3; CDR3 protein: CASSLDLPIGFGNTIYF; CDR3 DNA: TGTGCCAGCAGTTTAGATTTACCGATCGGCTTCGGAAACACCATATATTTT
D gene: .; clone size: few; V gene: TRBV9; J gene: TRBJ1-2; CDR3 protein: CASKRAGGYTF; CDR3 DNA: TGTGCCAGCAAGCGGGCGGGCGGCTACACCTTC
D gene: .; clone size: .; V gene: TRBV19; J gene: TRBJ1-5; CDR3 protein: CASSLTSAGPQHF; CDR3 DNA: TGTGCCAGTAGCCTGACATCGGCCGGCCCCCAGCATTTT
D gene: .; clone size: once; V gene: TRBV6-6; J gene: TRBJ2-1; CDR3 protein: CVTQGWGVYNEQFF; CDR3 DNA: TGTGTCACCCAGGGCTGGGGAGTCTACAATGAGCAGTTCTTC
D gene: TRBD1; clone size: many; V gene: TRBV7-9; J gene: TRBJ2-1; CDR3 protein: CASSLQGAPPYNEQFF; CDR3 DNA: TGTGCCAGCAGTCTACAGGGGGCACCCCCCTACAATGAGCAGTTCTTC
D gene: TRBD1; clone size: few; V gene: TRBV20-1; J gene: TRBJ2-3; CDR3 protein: CSASEATGFGTDTQYF; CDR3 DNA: TGCAGTGCTTCGGAGGCGACAGGGTTTGGCACAGATACGCAGTATTTT
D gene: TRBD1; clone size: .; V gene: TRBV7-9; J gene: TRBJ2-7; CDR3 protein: CASSPVGTASYEQYF; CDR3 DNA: TGTGCCAGCAGCCCGGTCGGGACAGCCTCCTACGAGCAGTACTTC
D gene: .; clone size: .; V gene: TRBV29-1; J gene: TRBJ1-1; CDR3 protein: CSVGAGARAEAFF; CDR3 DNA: TGCAGCGTTGGGGCGGGGGCACGGGCTGAAGCTTTCTTT
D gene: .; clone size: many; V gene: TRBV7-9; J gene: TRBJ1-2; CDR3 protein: CASSLAVYGYTF; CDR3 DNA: TGTGCCAGCAGCTTAGCAGTCTATGGCTACACCTTC
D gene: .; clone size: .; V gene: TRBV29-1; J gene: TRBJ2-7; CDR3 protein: CSAEIPETGKYEQYF; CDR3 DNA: TGCAGCGCTGAAATCCCCGAAACTGGGAAATACGAGCAGTACTTC
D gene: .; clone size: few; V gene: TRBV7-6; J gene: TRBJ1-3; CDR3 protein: CASSLAEDRNTIYF; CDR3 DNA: TGTGCCAGCAGCTTAGCGGAGGACAGAAACACCATATATTTT
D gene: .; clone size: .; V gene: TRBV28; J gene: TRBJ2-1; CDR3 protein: CASSYPGQQFF; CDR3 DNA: TGTGCCAGCAGTTACCCGGGACAGCAGTTCTTC
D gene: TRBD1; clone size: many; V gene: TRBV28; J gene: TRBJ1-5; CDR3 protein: CASSSGDRTIYSNQPQHF; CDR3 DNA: TGTGCCAGCAGCTCCGGGGACAGGACGATATATAGCAATCAGCCCCAGCATTTT
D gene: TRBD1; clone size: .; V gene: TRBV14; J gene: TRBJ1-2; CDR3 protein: CASSQDHRGRRGYTF; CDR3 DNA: TGTGCCAGCAGCCAAGATCACAGGGGGCGGCGGGGCTACACCTTC
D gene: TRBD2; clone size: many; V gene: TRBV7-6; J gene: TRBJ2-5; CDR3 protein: CASSLLGTSRETQYF; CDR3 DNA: TGTGCCAGCAGCCTCCTTGGGACTAGCCGTGAGACCCAGTACTTC
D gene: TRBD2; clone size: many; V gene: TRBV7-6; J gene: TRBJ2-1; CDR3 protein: CASSFAGDEQFF; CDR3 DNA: TGTGCCAGCAGCTTTGCGGGGGATGAGCAGTTCTTC
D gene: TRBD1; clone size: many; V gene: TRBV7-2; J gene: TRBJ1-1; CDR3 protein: CASSLRGQGRPRDTEAFF; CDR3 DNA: TGTGCCAGCAGCTTAAGGGGGCAAGGGCGCCCTCGGGACACTGAAGCTTTCTTT
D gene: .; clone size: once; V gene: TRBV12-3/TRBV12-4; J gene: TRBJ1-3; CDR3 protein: CVSSKNGRNTIYF; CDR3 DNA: TGTGTCAGCAGTAAAAACGGGCGAAACACCATATATTTT
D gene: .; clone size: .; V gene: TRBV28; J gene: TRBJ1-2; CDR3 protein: CASSFYEEDYGYTF; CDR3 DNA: TGTGCCAGCAGTTTCTACGAGGAGGACTATGGCTACACCTTC
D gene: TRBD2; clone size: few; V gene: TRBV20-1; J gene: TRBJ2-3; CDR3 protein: CSARDQTAAGGQADTQYF; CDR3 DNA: TGCAGTGCTAGAGATCAAACTGCGGCGGGGGGGCAGGCAGATACGCAGTATTTT
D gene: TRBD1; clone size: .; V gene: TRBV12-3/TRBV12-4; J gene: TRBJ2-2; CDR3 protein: CASNHLQGAVTGELFF; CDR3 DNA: TGTGCCAGCAATCACCTTCAGGGGGCGGTCACCGGGGAGCTGTTTTTT
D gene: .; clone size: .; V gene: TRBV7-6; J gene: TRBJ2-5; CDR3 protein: CASSPHETQYF; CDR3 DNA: TGTGCCAGCAGCCCGCACGAGACCCAGTACTTC
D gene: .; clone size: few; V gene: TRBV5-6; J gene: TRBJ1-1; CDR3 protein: CASSVDRTGAFF; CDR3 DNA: TGTGCCAGCAGCGTAGACCGCACGGGAGCTTTCTTT
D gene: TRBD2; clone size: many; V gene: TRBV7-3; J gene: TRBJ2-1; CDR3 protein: CASSYSGGAGNEQFF; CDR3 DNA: TGTGCCAGCAGCTACAGCGGGGGGGCTGGTAATGAGCAGTTCTTC
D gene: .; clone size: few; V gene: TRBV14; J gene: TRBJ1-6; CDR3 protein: CASSPGILGYNSPLHF; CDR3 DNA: TGTGCCAGCAGCCCCGGGATCTTGGGATATAATTCACCCCTCCACTTT
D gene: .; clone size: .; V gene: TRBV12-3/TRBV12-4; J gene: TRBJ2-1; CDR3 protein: CASSLQIYNEQFF; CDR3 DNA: TGTGCCAGCAGTTTACAGATCTACAATGAGCAGTTCTTC
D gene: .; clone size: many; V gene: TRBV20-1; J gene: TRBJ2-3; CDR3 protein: CSARDRSTDTQYF; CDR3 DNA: TGCAGTGCTAGAGATCGCAGCACAGATACGCAGTATTTT
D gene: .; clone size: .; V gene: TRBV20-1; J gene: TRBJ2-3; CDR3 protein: CSARVPGQGDTQYF; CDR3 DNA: TGCAGTGCTAGAGTCCCTGGGCAGGGAGATACGCAGTATTTT
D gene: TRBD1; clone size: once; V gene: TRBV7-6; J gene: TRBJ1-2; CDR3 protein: CVSSAGTGSYYGYTF; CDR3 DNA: TGTGTCAGCAGCGCCGGGACAGGATCCTACTATGGCTACACCTTC
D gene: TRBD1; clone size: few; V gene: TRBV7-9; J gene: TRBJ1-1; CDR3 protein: CASRDRDVAFF; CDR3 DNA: TGTGCCAGCAGAGACAGGGATGTAGCTTTCTTT
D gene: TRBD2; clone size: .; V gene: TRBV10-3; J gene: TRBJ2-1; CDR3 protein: CAISGSGGRNEQFF; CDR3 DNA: TGTGCCATCAGTGGAAGCGGGGGGAGAAATGAGCAGTTCTTC
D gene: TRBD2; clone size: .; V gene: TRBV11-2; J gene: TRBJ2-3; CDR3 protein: CASSSTLAGGLEDTQYF; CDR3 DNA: TGTGCCAGCAGCTCAACATTAGCGGGGGGGTTGGAAGATACGCAGTATTTT
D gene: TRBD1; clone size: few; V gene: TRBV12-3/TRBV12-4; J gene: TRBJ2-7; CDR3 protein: CASSSGQGTYEQYF; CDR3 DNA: TGTGCCAGCAGTTCCGGACAGGGGACTTACGAGCAGTACTTC
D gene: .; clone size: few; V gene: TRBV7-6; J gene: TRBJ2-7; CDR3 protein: CASSQKYNSYEQYF; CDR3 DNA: TGTGCCAGCAGCCAAAAATACAACTCCTACGAGCAGTACTTC
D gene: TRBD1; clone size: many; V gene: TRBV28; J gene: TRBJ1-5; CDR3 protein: CASSYRDRGARPQHF; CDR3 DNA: TGTGCCAGCAGCTACCGGGACAGGGGTGCCCGGCCCCAGCATTTT
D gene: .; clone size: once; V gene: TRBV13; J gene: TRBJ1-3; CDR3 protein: CASSFSRSATGNTIYF; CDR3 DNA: TGTGCCAGCAGCTTTTCCCGATCCGCTACGGGAAACACCATATATTTT
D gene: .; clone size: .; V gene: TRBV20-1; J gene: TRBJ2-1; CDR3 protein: CSAKSYNEQFF; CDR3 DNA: TGCAGTGCTAAAAGCTACAATGAGCAGTTCTTC
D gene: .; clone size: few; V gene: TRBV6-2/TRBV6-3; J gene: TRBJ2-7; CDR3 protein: CASTPGLGSYEQYF; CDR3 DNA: TGTGCCAGCACCCCCGGGTTGGGGTCCTACGAGCAGTACTTC
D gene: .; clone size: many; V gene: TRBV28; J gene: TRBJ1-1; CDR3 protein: CASSFSQRNTEAFF; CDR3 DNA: TGTGCCAGCAGTTTTAGTCAGAGGAACACTGAAGCTTTCTTT
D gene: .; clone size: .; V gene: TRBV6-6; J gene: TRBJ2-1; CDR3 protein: CASMGGLKFF; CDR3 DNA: TGTGCCTCGATGGGGGGGCTTAAGTTCTTC
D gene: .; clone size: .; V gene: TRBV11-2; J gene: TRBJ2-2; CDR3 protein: CASSSPNTNTRELFF; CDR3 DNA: TGTGCCAGCAGCTCCCCTAACACGAACACCAGGGAGCTGTTTTTT
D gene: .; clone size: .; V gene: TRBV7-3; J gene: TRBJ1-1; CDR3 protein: CASSSEGPLEAFF; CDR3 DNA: TGTGCCAGCAGCTCCGAGGGGCCACTAGAAGCTTTCTTT
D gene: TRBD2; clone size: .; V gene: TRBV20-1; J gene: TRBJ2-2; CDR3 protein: CSAIAGEDTGELFF; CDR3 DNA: TGCAGTGCTATAGCGGGGGAGGACACCGGGGAGCTGTTTTTT
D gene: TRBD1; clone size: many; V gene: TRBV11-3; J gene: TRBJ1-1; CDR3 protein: CASSKQGITEAFF; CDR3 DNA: TGTGCCAGCAGTAAACAGGGGATCACTGAAGCTTTCTTT
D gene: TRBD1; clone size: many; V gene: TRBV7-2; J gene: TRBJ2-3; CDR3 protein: CASSLGVRGQSTDTQYF; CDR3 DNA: TGTGCCAGCAGCTTAGGGGTCAGGGGGCAAAGCACAGATACGCAGTATTTT